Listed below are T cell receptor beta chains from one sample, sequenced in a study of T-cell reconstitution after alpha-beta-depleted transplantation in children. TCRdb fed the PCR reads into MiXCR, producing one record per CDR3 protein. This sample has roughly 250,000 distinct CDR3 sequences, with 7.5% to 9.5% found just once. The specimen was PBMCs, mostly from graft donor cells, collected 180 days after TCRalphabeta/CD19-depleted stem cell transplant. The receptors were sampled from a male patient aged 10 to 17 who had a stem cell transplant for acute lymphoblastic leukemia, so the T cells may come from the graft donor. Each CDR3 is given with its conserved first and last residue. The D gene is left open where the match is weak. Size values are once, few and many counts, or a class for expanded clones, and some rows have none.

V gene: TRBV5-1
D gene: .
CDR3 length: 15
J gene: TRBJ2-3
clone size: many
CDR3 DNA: TGCGCCAGCAGCCTCGCGGGGGCCGGGCGGGATACGCAGTATTTT
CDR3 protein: CASSLAGAGRDTQYF

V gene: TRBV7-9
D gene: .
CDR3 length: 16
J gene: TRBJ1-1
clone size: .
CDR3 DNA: TGTGCCAGCAGCTTACCGATACAGGGAAGCGACACTGAAGCTTTCTTT
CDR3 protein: CASSLPIQGSDTEAFF

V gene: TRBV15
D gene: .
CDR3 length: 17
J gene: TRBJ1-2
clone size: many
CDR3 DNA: TGTGCCACCAGCAGAGATGGGAGGGCAGGGGATAACTATGGCTACACCTTC
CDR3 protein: CATSRDGRAGDNYGYTF

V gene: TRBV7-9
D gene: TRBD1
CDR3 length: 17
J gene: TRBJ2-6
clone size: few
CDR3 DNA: TGTGCCAGCCGATCCGGGACAGGCCTCTCTGGGGCCAACGTCCTGACTTTC
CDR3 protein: CASRSGTGLSGANVLTF

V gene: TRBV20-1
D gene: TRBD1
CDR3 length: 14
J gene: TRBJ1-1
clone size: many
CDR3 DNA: TGCAGTGCTAGTAGGACAGGTTTAGGCACTGAAGCTTTCTTT
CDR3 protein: CSASRTGLGTEAFF

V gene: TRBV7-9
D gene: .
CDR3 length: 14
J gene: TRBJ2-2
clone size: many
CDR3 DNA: TGTGCCAGCAGCTGGCAGGCGGCAGAGAGTGAGCTGTTTTTT
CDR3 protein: CASSWQAAESELFF

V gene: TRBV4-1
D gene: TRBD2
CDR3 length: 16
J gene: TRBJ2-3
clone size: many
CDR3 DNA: TGCGCCAGCAGCCTCGGGACTACCCCATCGACAGATACGCAGTATTTT
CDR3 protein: CASSLGTTPSTDTQYF

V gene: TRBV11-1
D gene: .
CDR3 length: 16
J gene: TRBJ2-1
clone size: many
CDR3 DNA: TGTGCCAGCAGCGGCCGGACAGTCTCTTCCTACAATGAGCAGTTCTTC
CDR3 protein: CASSGRTVSSYNEQFF

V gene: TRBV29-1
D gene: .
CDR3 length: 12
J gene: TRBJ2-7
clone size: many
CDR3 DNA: TGCAGCGTTGCCAGGATCGGTTACGAGCAGTACTTC
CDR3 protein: CSVARIGYEQYF

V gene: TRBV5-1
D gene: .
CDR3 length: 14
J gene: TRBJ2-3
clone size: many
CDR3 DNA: TGCGCCAGCACCCTAATAGATGGTACAGATACGCAGTATTTT
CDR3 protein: CASTLIDGTDTQYF

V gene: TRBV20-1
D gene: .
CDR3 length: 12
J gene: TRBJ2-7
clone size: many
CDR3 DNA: TGCAGTGCCCCCGCCCGTCTCTACGAGCAGTACTTC
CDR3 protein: CSAPARLYEQYF

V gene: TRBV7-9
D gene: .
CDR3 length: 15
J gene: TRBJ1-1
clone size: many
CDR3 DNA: TGTGCCAGCAGCTTAGCAGGAACATTGAACACTGAAGCTTTCTTT
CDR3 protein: CASSLAGTLNTEAFF

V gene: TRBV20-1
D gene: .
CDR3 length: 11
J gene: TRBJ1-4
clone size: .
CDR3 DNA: TGCAGTGCTATCTTTAATGAAAAACTGTTTTTT
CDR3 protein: CSAIFNEKLFF

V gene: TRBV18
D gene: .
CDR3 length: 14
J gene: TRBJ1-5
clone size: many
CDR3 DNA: TGTGCCAGCTCACCCCGCAGCGTTAATCAGCCCCAGCATTTT
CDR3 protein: CASSPRSVNQPQHF

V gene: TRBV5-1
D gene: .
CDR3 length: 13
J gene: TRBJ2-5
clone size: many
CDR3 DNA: TGCGCCAGCAGGAAGGCGTTTCAAGAGACCCAGTACTTC
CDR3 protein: CASRKAFQETQYF

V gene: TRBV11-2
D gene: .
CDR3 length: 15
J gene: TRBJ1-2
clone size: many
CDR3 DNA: TGTGCCAGCAGCCCCGACAGGTTAGCTAACTATGGCTACACCTTC
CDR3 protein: CASSPDRLANYGYTF

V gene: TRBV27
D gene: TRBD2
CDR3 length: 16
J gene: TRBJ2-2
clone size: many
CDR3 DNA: TGTGCCAGCAGTATACGGGGGGTCTACGACACCGGGGAGCTGTTTTTT
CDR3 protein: CASSIRGVYDTGELFF

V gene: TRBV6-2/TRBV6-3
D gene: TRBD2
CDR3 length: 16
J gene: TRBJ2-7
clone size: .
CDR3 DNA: TGTGCCAGCAGTTACTCGAAACAGCGGGGGGACTACGAGCAGTACTTC
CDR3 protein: CASSYSKQRGDYEQYF

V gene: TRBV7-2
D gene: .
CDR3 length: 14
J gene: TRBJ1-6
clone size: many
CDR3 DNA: TGTGCCAGCAGCTTAGGAGGGGGTTTGGGACCCCTCCACTTT
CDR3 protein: CASSLGGGLGPLHF

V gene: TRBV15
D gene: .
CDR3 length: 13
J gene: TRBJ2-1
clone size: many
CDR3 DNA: TGTGCCACCAGCGGAGACTCCTACAATGAGCAGTTCTTC
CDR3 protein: CATSGDSYNEQFF

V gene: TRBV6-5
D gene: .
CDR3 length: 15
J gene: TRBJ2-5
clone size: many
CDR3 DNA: TGTGCCAGCAGTTACTTTCCCGGGGGACAAGAGACCCAGTACTTC
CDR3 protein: CASSYFPGGQETQYF

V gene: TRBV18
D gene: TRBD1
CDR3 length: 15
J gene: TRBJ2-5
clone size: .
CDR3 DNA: TGTGCCAGCTCACGCCCGGGACAGGGAACCGAGACCCAGTACTTC
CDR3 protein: CASSRPGQGTETQYF

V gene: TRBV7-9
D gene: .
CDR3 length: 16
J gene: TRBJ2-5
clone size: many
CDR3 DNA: TGTGCCAGCAGCTGGTTTTTAAGGGCAGAGGGGTGGACCCAGTACTTC
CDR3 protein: CASSWFLRAEGWTQYF

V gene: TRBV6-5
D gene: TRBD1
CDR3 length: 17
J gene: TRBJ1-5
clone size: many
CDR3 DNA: TGTGCCAGCAGTTACCTCAGTGGAGGGGGCGGCAATCAGCCCCAGCATTTT
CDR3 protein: CASSYLSGGGGNQPQHF

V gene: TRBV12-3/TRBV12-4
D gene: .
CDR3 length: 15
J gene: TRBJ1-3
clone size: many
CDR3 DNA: TGTGCCAGCAGCCGGGCGGGGATTCGGGGAAACACCATATATTTT
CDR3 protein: CASSRAGIRGNTIYF

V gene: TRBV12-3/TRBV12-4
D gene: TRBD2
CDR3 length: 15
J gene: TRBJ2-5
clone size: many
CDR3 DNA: TGTGCCAGCAGTTTATCGGGAGGGATCCAAGAGACCCAGTACTTC
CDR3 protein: CASSLSGGIQETQYF